Listed here are 12 T cell receptor beta chains from one sample, sequenced in a study of CD8+CD57+ T cells in acquired aplastic anemia. For CDR3 and TCR beta VDJ profiling, genomic DNA was the template used. MiXCR, run by TCRdb on the reads, gives a single entry per CDR3 protein. The data hold about 180,000 distinct CDR3 sequences, with approximately 49% observed a single time. The sample consisted of sorted CD4+, CD8+, or CD8+CD57+ T cells (not recorded which) from PBMCs. Every receptor here comes from a human donor in good health.

In this sample, this clonotype turned up many times. V is TRBV5-1 and J is TRBJ2-3, with 13 bases fitting TRBD2. CDR3 length equals 14 residues. Per the germline V gene, CDR1 is SGHRS and CDR2 is YFSETQ. V was pared by 7 bases and J by 5 bases, with 4 bases of the junction left unmatched. The CDR3 DNA is TGCGCCAGCGGACTAGCGGGAGATGGAGATACGCAGTATTTT. Its translation: CASGLAGDGDTQYF. Using reference TRBV5-1 and TRBJ2-3 for the parts outside the CDR3, the full variable domain is KAGVTQTPRYLIKTRGQQVTLSCSPISGHRSVSWYQQTPGQGLQFLFEYFSETQRNKGNFPGRFSGRQFSNSRSEMNVSTLELGDSALYLCASGLAGDGDTQYFGPGTRLTVL.

This clonotype was counted a single time. This chain links TRBV6-5 with TRBJ2-7; D gene unclear. Trimming cost V 2 bases and J 0 bases, with 8 bases left between them. Germline V gene lookup returns CDR1 MNHEY and CDR2 SVGAGI. The CDR3 has 14 amino acids. As DNA, the CDR3 is TGTGCCAGCAGTTACGCCCTGAGCTCCTACGAGCAGTACTTC. Translation gives CASSYALSSYEQYF.

This clonotype was seen repeatedly, ten times or more. The chain carries TRBV11-2 and TRBJ2-2, with D hard to call. The CDR3 length is 16 residues. V was clipped by 0 bases and J by 4 bases, with 12 bases between them. Per germline, CDR1 SGHAT and CDR2 FQNNGV. The CDR3: CASSLDVARSTGELFF. The CDR3 DNA sequence: TGTGCCAGCAGCTTAGACGTGGCCAGGAGCACCGGGGAGCTGTTTTTT.

This clonotype appeared a few times. V and J are TRBV19 and TRBJ1-2; possibly TRBD1 for D (6 bases). Germline V gives CDR1 LNHDA, CDR2 SQIVND (reference sequence). V was trimmed by 3 bases and J by 4 bases, leaving 12 bases between them. The CDR3 has 14 amino acids. CDR3 sequence reads: CASSIRRGPYGYTF. CDR3 bases: TGTGCCAGTAGTATCCGCAGGGGTCCCTATGGCTACACCTTC. Full variable domain (outside the CDR3, taken from reference TRBV19 and TRBJ1-2): DGGITQSPKYLFRKEGQNVTLSCEQNLNHDAMYWYRQDPGQGLRLIYYSQIVNDFQKGDIAEGYSVSREKKESFPLTVTSAQKNPTAFYLCASSIRRGPYGYTFGSGTRLTVV.

This clonotype was counted once. This chain connects TRBV19 to TRBJ2-7; D remains unclear. Per germline, CDR1 LNHDA and CDR2 SQIVND (reference sequence). This CDR3 contains 15 residues. The germline V and J ends were trimmed by 6 bases and 5 bases, with 20 bases remaining between them. The CDR3 spells CASSPFETTGHEQYF. Written as DNA, the CDR3 is TGTGCCAGTAGCCCATTCGAAACCACGGGCCACGAGCAGTACTTC.

The sample holds a few counts of this clonotype. The V and J genes are TRBV30 and TRBJ2-2; the match to TRBD1 covers 7 bases. CDR3 size: 15 residues. CDR1 is GTSNPN, CDR2 SVGIG, per germline (reference sequence). The J segment lost 0 bases and the V segment lost 4 bases, leaving 5 bases of the junction unmatched. Written as DNA, the CDR3 is TGTGCCTGGATGAGGGGGCGGGCGAACACCGGGGAGCTGTTTTTT. This gives the protein CAWMRGRANTGELFF. The whole variable domain, remainder taken from reference TRBV30 and TRBJ2-2, is SQTIHQWPATLVQPVGSPLSLECTVEGTSNPNLYWYRQAAGRGLQLLFYSVGIGQISSEVPQNLSASRPQDRQFILSSKKLLLSDSGFYLCAWMRGRANTGELFFGEGSRLTVL.

With respect to this clonotype: This may be a read error: a much more frequent sequence differs by one nucleotide. The chain is built from TRBV4-1 and TRBJ1-4; the D is unclear. The CDR3 spans 11 residues. Germline loops: CDR1 MGHRA, CDR2 YSYEKL. CDR3 bases: TGCGCCAGCGGCCAATGGGAGGGTCTGTTTTTT. Amino acids: CASGQWEGLFF.

This chain uses TRBV14 with TRBJ2-7; TRBD1 is a possible D gene (5 bases). Germline assignment: CDR1 SGHDN and CDR2 FVKESK. This CDR3 is built from 14 residues. The ends were cut back, 1 base at V and 6 bases at J, with 13 bases in the middle. CDR3 nucleotides: TGTGCCAGCAGCCAAGTCCGTGGGGCAGCCGAGCAGTACTTC. Residues: CASSQVRGAAEQYF.

This clonotype was detected many times. The chain recombines TRBV15 with TRBJ2-5, with 9 bases identical to TRBD2. The V and J ends lost 2 bases and 4 bases, in that order; junction bases with no gene match: 8. Germline assignment: CDR1 LNHNV and CDR2 YYDKDF (reference sequence). The CDR3 consists of 16 residues. CDR3 in DNA: TGTGCCACCAGCAGATCTAGCGGGAAGGGTCGAGAGACCCAGTACTTC. Amino acid sequence: CATSRSSGKGRETQYF.

This clonotype was counted a few times. The chain combines TRBV2 with TRBJ2-7; TRBD1 matches at 7 bases. Per germline, CDR1 SNHLY and CDR2 FYNNEI. The ends lost 6 bases at V and 0 bases at J; junction bases unmatched: 5. The length of the CDR3 is 14 residues. CDR3 coding DNA: TGTGCCAGCAGAGGGACAGCTCTCTCCTACGAGCAGTACTTC. Translation gives CASRGTALSYEQYF.

This chain uses TRBV29-1 with TRBJ2-7; TRBD1 is a possible D gene (6 bases). The CDR3 sequence is 14 residues long. Per the germline V gene, CDR1 is SQVTM and CDR2 is ANQGSEA. This CDR3 reads CSATQRQASYEQYF. The CDR3 DNA reads as TGCAGTGCGACCCAAAGACAGGCGTCCTACGAGCAGTACTTC.

The rearrangement joins TRBV29-1 to TRBJ1-1; D unclear. Germline CDR1 and CDR2: SQVTM and ANQGSEA. CDR3 length equals 13 residues. The ends were cut back, 7 bases at V and 3 bases at J, with 15 bases in the middle. The CDR3 region has the DNA TGCAGCGGGAACCGCGGGCAGGACACTGAAGCTTTCTTT. Its translation is CSGNRGQDTEAFF.